Given below is one T cell receptor beta chain in context. Germline V gives CDR1 SNHLY, CDR2 FYNNEI. This CDR3 comprises 15 residues. Deletions cut 3 bases from V and 0 bases from J, with 6 bases between. The sample belongs to a study of T cells in Graves' hyperthyroidism and ophthalmopathy. Study-wide background: Any treatment followed the collection of peripheral blood at initial diagnosis.

RNA transcripts were the template for amplifying TCR beta CDR3 regions. TCR CDR3 regions were first amplified by RT-PCR with HTBI primers. MiXCR was run by TCRdb on the multiplex PCR reads, yielding one entry per CDR3 protein. The sample has just under 750,000 distinct CDR3 sequences; approximately 40% are singletons. Material: blood. J is TRBJ2-6 and V is TRBV2, with D hard to call. The TCR originated in a woman between 35 and 50 years old with Graves' hyperthyroidism. CDR3 DNA: TGTGCCAGCAGTGATTTCGGCTCTGGGGCCAACGTCCTGACTTTC. Translated, it gives CASSDFGSGANVLTF.